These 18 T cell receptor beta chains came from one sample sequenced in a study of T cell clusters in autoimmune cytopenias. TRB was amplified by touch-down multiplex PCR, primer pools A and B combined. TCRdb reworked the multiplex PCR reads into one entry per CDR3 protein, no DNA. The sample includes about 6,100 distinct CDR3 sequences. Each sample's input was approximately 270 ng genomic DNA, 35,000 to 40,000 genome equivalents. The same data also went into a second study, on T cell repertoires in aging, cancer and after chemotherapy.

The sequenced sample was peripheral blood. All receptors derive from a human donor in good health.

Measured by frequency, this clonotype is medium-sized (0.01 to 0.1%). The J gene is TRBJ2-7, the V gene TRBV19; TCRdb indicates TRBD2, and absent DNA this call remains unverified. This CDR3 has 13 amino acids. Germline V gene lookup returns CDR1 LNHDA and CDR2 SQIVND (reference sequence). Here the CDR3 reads CASQGQYTYEQYF.

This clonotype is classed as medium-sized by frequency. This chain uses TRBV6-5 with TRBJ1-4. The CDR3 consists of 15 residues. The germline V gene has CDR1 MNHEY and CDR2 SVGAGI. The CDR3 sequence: CASSPKTIGGEKLFF.

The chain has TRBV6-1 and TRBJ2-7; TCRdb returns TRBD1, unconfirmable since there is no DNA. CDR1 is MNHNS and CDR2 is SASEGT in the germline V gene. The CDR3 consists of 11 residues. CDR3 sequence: CASSEPREQYF.

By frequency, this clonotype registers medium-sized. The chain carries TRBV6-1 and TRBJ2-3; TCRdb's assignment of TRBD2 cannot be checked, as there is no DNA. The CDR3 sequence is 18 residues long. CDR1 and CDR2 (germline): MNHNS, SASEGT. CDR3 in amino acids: CASSSGLAGGSSTDTQYF.

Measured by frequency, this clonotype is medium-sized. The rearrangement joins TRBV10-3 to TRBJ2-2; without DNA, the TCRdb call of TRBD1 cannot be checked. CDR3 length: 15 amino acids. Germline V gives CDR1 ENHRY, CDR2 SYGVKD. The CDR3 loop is CAISTGGYGTGELFF.

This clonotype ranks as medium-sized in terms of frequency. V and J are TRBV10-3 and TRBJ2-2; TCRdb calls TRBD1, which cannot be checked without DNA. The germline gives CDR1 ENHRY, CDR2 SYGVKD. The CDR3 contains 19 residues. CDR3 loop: CAISPIKRAGSIDTGELFF.

CDR3 region: CASSSFGSSYGYTF. V usage is TRBV7-2 and J usage is TRBJ1-2. Germline lookup yields CDR1 SGHTA and CDR2 FQGNSA. The CDR3 totals 14 residues.

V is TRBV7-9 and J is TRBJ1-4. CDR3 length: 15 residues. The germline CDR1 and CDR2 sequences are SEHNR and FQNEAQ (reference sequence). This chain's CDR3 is CASSLQGRGEEKLFF.

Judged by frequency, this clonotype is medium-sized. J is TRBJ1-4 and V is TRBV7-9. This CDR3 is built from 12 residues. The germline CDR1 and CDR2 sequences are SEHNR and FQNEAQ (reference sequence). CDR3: CASSLRTEKLFF.

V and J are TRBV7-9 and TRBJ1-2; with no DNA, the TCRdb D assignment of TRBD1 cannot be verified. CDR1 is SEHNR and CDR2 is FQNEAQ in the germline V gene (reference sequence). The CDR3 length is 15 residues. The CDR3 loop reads CASSFRRGTRGQFTF.

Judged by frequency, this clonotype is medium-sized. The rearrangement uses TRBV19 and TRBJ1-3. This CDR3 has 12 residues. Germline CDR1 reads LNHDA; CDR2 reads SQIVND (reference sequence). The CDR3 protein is CASSLSGNTIYF.

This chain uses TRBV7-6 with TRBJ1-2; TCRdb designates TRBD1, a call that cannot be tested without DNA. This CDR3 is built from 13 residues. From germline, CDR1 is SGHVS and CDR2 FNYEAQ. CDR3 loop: CASSSTGSLGYTF.

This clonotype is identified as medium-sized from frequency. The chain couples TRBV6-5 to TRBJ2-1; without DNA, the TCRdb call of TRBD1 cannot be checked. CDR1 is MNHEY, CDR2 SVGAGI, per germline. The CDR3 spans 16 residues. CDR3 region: CATGGGRIVPGGEQFF.

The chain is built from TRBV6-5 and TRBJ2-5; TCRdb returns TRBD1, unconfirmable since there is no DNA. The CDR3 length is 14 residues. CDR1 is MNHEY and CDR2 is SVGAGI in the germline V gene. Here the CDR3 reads CASRDRQTQETQYF.

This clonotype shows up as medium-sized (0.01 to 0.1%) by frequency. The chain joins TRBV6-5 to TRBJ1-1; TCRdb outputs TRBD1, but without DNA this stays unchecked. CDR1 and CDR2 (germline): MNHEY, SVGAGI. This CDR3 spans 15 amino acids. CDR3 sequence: CASSTTGDPNTEAFF.

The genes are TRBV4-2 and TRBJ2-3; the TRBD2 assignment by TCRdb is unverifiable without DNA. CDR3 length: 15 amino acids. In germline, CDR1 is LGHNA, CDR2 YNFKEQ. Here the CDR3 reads CASSQEVGARDTQYF.

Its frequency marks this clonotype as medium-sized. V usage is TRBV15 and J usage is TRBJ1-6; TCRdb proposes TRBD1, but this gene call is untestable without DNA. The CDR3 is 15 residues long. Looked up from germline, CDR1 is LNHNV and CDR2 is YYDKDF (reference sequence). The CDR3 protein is CATGQGRVYNSPLHF.

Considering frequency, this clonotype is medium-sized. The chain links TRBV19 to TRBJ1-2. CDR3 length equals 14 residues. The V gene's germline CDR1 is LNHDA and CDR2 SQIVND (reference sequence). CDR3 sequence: CASTTGRVGYGYTF.